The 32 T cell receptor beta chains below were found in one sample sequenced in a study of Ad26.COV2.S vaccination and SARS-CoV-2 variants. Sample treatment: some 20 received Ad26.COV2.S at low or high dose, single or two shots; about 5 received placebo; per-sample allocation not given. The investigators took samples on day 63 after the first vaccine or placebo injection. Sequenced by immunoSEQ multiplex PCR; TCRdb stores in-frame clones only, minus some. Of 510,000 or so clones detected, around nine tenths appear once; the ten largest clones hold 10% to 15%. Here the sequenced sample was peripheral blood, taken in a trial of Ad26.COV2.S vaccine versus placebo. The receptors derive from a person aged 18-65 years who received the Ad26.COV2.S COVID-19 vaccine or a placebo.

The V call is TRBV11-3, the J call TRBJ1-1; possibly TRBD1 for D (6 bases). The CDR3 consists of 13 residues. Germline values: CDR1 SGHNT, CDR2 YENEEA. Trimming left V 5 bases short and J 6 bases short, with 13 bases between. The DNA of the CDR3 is TGTGCCAGCAGCCGAGGGGGGGCCGCTGAAGCTTTCTTT. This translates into CASSRGGAAEAFF.

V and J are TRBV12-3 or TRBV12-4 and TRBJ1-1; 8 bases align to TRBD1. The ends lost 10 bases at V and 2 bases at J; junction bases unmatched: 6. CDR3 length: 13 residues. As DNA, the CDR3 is TGTGCCACCAACGGACAGGGAAACACTGAAGCTTTCTTT. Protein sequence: CATNGQGNTEAFF.

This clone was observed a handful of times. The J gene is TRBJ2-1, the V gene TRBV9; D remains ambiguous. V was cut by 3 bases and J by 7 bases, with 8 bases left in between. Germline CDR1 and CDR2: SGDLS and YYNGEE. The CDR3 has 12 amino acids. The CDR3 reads CASSAGVNEQFF. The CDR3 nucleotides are TGTGCCAGCAGCGCTGGGGTTAATGAGCAGTTCTTC.

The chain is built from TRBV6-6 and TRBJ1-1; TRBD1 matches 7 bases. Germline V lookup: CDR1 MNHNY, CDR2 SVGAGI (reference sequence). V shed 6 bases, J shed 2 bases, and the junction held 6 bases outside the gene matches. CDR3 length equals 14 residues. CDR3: CASRKGQINTEAFF. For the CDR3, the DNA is TGTGCCAGCAGGAAGGGACAGATCAACACTGAAGCTTTCTTT.

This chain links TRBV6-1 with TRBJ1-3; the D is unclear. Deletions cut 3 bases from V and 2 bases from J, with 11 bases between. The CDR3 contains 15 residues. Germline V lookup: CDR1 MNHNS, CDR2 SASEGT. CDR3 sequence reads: CASSERVRPGNTIYF. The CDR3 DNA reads TGTGCCAGCAGTGAGCGCGTACGTCCTGGAAACACCATATATTTT.

CDR3 region: CASSYRVGQPQHF. CDR3 nucleotides: TGTGCCAGCAGCTACAGGGTTGGGCAGCCCCAGCATTTT. This chain connects TRBV5-6 to TRBJ1-5; D perhaps matches TRBD1 (6 bases). Trimming cost V 3 bases and J 7 bases, with 11 bases left between them. The CDR3 is 13 amino acids. The germline gives CDR1 SGHDT, CDR2 YYEEEE.

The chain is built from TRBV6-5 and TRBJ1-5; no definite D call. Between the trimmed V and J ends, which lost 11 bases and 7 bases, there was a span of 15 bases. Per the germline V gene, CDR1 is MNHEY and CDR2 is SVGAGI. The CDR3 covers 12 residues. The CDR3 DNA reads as TGTGCCCGCTGGTGGCCGCGGCAGCCCCAGCATTTT. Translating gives CARWWPRQPQHF.

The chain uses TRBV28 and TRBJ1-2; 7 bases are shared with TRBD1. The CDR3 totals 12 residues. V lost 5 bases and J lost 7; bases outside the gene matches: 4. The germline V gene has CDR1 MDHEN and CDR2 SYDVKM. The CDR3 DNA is TGTGCCAGCAGTCCGACAGGGTCTGGCTACACCTTC. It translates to CASSPTGSGYTF.

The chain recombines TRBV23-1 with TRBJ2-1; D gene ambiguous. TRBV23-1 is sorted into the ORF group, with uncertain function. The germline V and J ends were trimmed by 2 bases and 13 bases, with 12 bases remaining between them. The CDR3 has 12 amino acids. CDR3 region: CASSQEFNSQFF. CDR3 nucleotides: TGCGCCAGCAGTCAAGAGTTTAACAGCCAGTTCTTC.

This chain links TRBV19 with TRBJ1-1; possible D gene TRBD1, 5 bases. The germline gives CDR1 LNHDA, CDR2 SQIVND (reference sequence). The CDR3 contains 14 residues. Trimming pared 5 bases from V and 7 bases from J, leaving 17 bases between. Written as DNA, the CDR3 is TGTGCCAGTAGTCGTGTGGGGGGGTTGATTGAAGCTTTCTTT. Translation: CASSRVGGLIEAFF. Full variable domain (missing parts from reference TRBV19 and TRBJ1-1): DGGITQSPKYLFRKEGQNVTLSCEQNLNHDAMYWYRQDPGQGLRLIYYSQIVNDFQKGDIAEGYSVSREKKESFPLTVTSAQKNPTAFYLCASSRVGGLIEAFFGQGTRLTVV.

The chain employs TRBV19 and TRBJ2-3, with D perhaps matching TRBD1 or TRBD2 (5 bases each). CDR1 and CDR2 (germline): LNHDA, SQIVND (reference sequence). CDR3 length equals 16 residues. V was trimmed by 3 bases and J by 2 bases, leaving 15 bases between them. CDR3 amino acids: CASSMGVRSATDTQYF. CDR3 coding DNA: TGTGCCAGTAGTATGGGGGTGCGGAGTGCCACAGATACGCAGTATTTT.

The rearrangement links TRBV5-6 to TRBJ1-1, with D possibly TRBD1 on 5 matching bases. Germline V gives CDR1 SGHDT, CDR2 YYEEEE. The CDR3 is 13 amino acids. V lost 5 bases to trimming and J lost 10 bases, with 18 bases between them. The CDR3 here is CASSSLLGTTAFF. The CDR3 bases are TGTGCCAGCAGTAGCCTCTTGGGGACGACAGCTTTCTTT.

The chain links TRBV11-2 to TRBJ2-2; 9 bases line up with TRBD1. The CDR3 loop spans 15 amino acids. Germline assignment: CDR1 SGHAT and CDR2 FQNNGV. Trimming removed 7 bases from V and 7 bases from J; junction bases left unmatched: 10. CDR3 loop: CASIPGTGLIGELFF. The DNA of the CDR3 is TGTGCCAGCATCCCCGGGACAGGGTTAATCGGGGAGCTGTTTTTT.

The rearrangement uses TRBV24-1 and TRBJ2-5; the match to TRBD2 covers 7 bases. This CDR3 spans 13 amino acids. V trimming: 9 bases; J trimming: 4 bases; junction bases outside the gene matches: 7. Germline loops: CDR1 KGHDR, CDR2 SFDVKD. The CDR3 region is CATRSAGLETQYF. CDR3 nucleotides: TGTGCCACCCGGTCAGCGGGATTAGAGACCCAGTACTTC.

DNA for the CDR3: TGTGCCAGCAAGAATCGAGAGGGTCAGTACTTC. It codes for CASKNREGQYF. The rearrangement joins TRBV12-3 or TRBV12-4 to TRBJ2-4; a possible D gene is TRBD2 (5 bases). CDR3 length: 11 amino acids. The V gene lost 7 bases and the J gene lost 12 bases, with 13 bases spanning the gap.

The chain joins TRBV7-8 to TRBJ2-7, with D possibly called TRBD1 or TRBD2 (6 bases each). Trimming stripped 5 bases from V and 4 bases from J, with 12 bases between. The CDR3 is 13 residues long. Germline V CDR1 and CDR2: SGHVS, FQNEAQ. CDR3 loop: CASSPQGRYEQYF. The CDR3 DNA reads TGTGCCAGCAGCCCTCAGGGGAGGTACGAGCAGTACTTC.

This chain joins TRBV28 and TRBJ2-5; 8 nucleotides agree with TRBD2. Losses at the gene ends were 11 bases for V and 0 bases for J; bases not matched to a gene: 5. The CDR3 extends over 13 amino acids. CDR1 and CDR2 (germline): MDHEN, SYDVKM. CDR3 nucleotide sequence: TGTGCCGGCGGGGGGAACTACCAAGAGACCCAGTACTTC. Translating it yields CAGGGNYQETQYF.

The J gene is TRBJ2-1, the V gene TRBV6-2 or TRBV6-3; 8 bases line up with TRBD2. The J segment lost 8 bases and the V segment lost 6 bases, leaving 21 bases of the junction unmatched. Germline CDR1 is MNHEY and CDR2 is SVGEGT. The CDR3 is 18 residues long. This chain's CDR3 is CASSPARGQVAGSDEQFF. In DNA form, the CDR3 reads TGTGCCAGCAGCCCCGCCCGAGGGCAGGTAGCGGGAAGTGATGAGCAGTTCTTC.

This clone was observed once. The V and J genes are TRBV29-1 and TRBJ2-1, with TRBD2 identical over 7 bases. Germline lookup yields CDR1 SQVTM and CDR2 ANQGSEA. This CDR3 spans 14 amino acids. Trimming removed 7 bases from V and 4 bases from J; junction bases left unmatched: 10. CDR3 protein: CSGRGGSGYNEQFF. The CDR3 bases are TGCAGCGGACGGGGCGGGAGTGGGTACAATGAGCAGTTCTTC.

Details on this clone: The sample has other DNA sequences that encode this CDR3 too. The CDR3 bases are TGTGCCAGCAGCCCAGGACAGGGGAACACTGAAGCTTTCTTT. Translating gives CASSPGQGNTEAFF. The chain carries TRBV7-9 and TRBJ1-1; 8 nucleotides match TRBD1. The germline V gene has CDR1 SEHNR and CDR2 FQNEAQ (reference sequence). The CDR3 is made up of 14 amino acids. Trimming cost V 5 bases and J 1 base; bases outside gene matches: 3.

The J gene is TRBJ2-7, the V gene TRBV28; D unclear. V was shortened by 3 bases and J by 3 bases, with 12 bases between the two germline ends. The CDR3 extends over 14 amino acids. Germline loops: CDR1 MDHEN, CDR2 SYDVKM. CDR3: CASSFIGRNYEQYF. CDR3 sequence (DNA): TGTGCCAGCAGTTTTATCGGACGGAACTACGAGCAGTACTTC.

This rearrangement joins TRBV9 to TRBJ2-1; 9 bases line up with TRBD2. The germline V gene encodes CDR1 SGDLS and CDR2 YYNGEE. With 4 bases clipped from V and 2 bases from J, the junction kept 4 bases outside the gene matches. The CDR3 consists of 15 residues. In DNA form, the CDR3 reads TGTGCCAGCAGCATCGTAGCGGGGGCCTACAATGAGCAGTTCTTC. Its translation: CASSIVAGAYNEQFF.

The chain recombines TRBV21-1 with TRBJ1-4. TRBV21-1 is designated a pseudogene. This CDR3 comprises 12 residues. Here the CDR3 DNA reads TGTGCCAGCAGCCCGCCTAATGAAAAACTGTTTTTT. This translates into CASSPPNEKLFF.

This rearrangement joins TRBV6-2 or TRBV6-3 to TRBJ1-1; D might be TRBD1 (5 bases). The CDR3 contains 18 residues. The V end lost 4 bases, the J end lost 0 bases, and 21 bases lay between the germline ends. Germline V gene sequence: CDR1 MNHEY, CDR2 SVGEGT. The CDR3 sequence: CASSSRGLSGTVNTEAFF. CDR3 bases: TGTGCCAGCAGTTCGAGGGGACTCTCCGGGACGGTGAACACTGAAGCTTTCTTT.

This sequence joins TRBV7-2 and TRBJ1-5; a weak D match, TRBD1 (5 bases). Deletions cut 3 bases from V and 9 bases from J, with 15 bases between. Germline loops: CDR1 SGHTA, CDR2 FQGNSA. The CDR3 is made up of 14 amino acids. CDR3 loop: CASSFGQGRWPQHF. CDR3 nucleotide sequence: TGTGCCAGCAGCTTCGGGCAGGGTCGTTGGCCCCAGCATTTT.

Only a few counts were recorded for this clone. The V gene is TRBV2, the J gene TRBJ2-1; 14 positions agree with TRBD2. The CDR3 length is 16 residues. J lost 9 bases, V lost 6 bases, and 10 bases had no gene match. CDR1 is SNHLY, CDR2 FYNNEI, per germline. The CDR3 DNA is TGTGCCAGCAGAGACCAGACTAGCGGGAGGGCCGGTGAGCAGTTCTTC. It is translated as CASRDQTSGRAGEQFF.

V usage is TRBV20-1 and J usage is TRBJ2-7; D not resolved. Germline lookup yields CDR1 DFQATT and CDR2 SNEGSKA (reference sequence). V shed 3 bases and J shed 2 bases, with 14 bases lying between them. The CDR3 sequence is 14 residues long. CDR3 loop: CSASFGNKPYEQYF. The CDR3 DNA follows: TGCAGTGCTAGTTTCGGAAACAAACCCTACGAGCAGTACTTC.

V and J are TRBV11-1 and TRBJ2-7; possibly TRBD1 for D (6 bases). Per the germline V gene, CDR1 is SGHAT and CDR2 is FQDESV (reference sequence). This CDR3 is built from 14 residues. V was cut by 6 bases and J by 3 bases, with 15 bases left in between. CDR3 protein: CASSNRDNIYEQYF. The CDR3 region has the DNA TGTGCCAGCAGTAACCGGGACAACATCTACGAGCAGTACTTC.

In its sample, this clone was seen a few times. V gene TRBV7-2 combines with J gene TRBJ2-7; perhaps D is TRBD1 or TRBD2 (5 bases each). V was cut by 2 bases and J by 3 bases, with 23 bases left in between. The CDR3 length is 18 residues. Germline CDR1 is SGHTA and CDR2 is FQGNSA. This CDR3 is CASSLNTGANSYNYEQYF. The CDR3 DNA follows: TGTGCCAGCAGCTTAAACACCGGGGCGAACTCTTATAACTACGAGCAGTACTTC.

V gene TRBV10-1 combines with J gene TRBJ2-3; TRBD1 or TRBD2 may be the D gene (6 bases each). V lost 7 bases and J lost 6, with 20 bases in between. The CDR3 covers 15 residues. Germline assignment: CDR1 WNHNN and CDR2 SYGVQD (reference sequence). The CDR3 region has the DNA TGCGCCAGCACCCGGAGGGGGACCCAAGGGGATACGCAGTATTTT. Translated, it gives CASTRRGTQGDTQYF.

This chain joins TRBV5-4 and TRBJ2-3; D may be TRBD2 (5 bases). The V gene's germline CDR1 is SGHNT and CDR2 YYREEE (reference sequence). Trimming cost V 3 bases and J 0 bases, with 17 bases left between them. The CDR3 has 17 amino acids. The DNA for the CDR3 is TGTGCCAGCAGCTCATACTCCGGGGTCTCTAGCACAGATACGCAGTATTTT. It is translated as CASSSYSGVSSTDTQYF.

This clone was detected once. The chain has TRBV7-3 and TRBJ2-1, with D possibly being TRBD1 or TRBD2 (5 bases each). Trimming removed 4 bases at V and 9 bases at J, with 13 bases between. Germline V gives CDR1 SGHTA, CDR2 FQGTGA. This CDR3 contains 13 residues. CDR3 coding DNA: TGTGCCAGCAGCTCCCACCTTGGGGGTGAGCAGTTCTTC. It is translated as CASSSHLGGEQFF.